The T cell receptor beta chain described here comes from a study of identical twins. Study findings and constraints: The study found that models underestimated out-of-frame TCR alpha sharing in monozygotic twins.

TCRdb re-derived calls from the 5' RACE reads in MiXCR, one entry per CDR3 protein. The table includes roughly 200,000 distinct CDR3 sequences, less than 8% detected once. Of note for this clonotype: Its target is unknown.

V lost 0 bases to trimming and J lost 4 bases, with 14 bases between them. Germline CDR1 is SGHNT and CDR2 is YYREEE (reference sequence). This CDR3 spans 15 amino acids. This same sample was also part of a study on yellow fever vaccine responses in identical twins.

The source is a woman between 18 and 29 years old in good health. The rearrangement uses TRBV5-4 and TRBJ2-7; D may be TRBD1 or TRBD2 (5 bases each). Sequencing was performed on memory (CD45RO+) T cells sorted from blood. The CDR3 sequence: CASSLVGTLPYEQYF. DNA of the CDR3: TGTGCCAGCAGCTTGGTGGGGACCCTTCCGTACGAGCAGTACTTC.